These T cell receptor beta chains were read from a single sample in a study of cytomegalovirus exposure and HLA in healthy donors. Sequenced by immunoSEQ multiplex PCR; TCRdb stores in-frame clones only, minus some. The table lists 100,000 to 150,000 clones, around 68% of them singletons. The material sequenced was PBMCs. All receptors come from a woman aged 50 to 60 in good health and CMV-seropositive. The CDR3 runs from the conserved cysteine through the conserved F or W. The order of the fields is V gene, J gene, CDR3 length, CDR3 protein.

>TRBV6-6|TRBJ2-5|15
CASSHRDTRGETQYF
>TRBV27|TRBJ1-2|16
CASSLLGQGANYGYTF
>TRBV7-8|TRBJ1-1|16
CASSLGGQRVNTEAFF
>TRBV4-3|TRBJ2-1|19
CASSQDPYLAGGTYNEQFF
>TRBV10-3|TRBJ2-3|19
CAIGSGTSGGSLGTDTQYF
>TRBV15|TRBJ2-5|14
CATSRASGQETQYF
>TRBV5-6|TRBJ1-1|17
CASREQGFGRKNPEAFF
>TRBV2|TRBJ2-7|15
CASTRTASSTYEQYF
>TRBV6-5|TRBJ2-7|15
CASSPGLANPYEQYF
>TRBV5-1|TRBJ1-3|14
CASSLEGTGNTIYF
>TRBV19|TRBJ1-1|14
CASSRQQMNTEAFF
>TRBV27|TRBJ2-6|13
CASSQSGANVLTF
>TRBV28|TRBJ1-1|13
CASKLTGNTEAFF
>TRBV5-6|TRBJ1-1|15
CASSLGFGMNTEAFF
>TRBV27|TRBJ2-6|18
CASSLKGAAQSGANVLTF
>TRBV30|TRBJ2-7|16
CAWSKPGRQTYYEQYF
>TRBV29-1|TRBJ1-1|14
CSVEDIGQGDEAFF
>TRBV18|TRBJ1-1|13
CASSPQGGTEAFF
>TRBV7-6|TRBJ1-1|13
CASSRRQGGEAFF
>TRBV19|TRBJ2-7|15
CASSIELAGSYEQYF
>TRBV18|TRBJ2-3|13
CASSPDTPDTQYF
>TRBV18|TRBJ1-2|15
CASSPPPGLLGGYTF
>TRBV7-6|TRBJ2-7|14
CASSLLGQDYEQYF
>TRBV7-2|TRBJ1-4|15
CASSRGTGANEKLFF
>TRBV2|TRBJ2-1|13
CASKEGQNNEQFF
>TRBV10-1|TRBJ1-5|15
CASSPFEGGNQPQHF
>TRBV29-1|TRBJ2-7|12
CSGKGSDYEQYF
>TRBV5-1|TRBJ2-1|14
CASSIDREVYEQFF
>TRBV5-6|TRBJ2-1|14
CAGKTGSSFNEQFF
>TRBV4-1|TRBJ1-1|18
CASSQKPRDKDRNTEAFF
>TRBV19|TRBJ2-2|12
CASISPSGELFF
>TRBV7-9|TRBJ2-5|14
CASRRTGPQETQYF
>TRBV4-3|TRBJ1-2|17
CASSQQLQGAHSYGYTF
>TRBV5-6|TRBJ2-3|14
CASSLRNTGFTQYF
>TRBV9|TRBJ1-1|15
CASSVVGGMNTEAFF
>TRBV27|TRBJ1-2|12
CASRLGRGGYTF
>TRBV2|TRBJ1-6|15
CASVEGEGLNSPLHF
>TRBV6-5|TRBJ1-5|13
CASSYRENQPQHF
>TRBV27|TRBJ1-5|14
CASSLGSAVQPQHF
>TRBV6-1|TRBJ2-1|15
CASSEENRGANEQFF
>TRBV20-1|TRBJ1-1|11
CRGAGGTEAFF
>TRBV7-9|TRBJ1-2|12
CASSLQGGGYTF
>TRBV6-5|TRBJ1-1|12
CASSRDRESPFF
>TRBV29-1|TRBJ2-1|12
CSAEAGGDEQFF
>TRBV4-1|TRBJ1-2|14
CASGGRGGNYGYTF
>TRBV7-9|TRBJ2-3|18
CASSSPRGTSGEGDTQYF
>TRBV29-1|TRBJ2-1|13
CSVGGGTYNEQFF
>TRBV5-4|TRBJ2-7|12
CASSAGAGLTRF
>TRBV2|TRBJ1-4|14
CASTDRGTNEKLFF
>TRBV4-3|TRBJ1-1|15
CASSQGEVMNTEAFF
>TRBV7-9|TRBJ1-4|16
CASSPLSSLTVEKLFF
>TRBV28|TRBJ2-4|12
CASTDSGNIQYF
>TRBV4-3|TRBJ2-1|16
CASSQDYGGSYNEQFF
>TRBV4-3|TRBJ1-2|16
CASSQDNRGRNYGYTF